The 32 T cell receptor beta chains below were found in one sample sequenced in a study of T cell responses to AZD1222 COVID-19 vaccine. Here immunoSEQ multiplex PCR was the method, and the copy in TCRdb shows in-frame clones only, minus some. The sample records 100,000 to 140,000 clones, about 89% being singletons. The sample was peripheral blood, taken 28 days after the second AZD1222 dose. All receptors come from an adult who received the AZD1222 COVID-19 vaccine.

This chain uses TRBV3-1 (or the pseudogene TRBV3-2) with TRBJ2-1, with 16 positions matching TRBD2. The V and J ends lost 6 bases and 6 bases, in that order; junction bases with no gene match: 8. Germline CDR1 reads LGHDT; CDR2 reads YNNKEL (reference sequence). The CDR3 is 17 residues long. The CDR3 sequence is CASRIGTSGRVVNEQFF. CDR3 nucleotide sequence: TGTGCCAGCAGAATAGGGACTAGCGGGAGGGTTGTCAATGAGCAGTTCTTC.

The chain carries TRBV19 and TRBJ2-2, with TRBD1 matching over 7 bases. The CDR3 consists of 15 residues. V trimming: 2 bases; J trimming: 5 bases; junction bases outside the gene matches: 5. The germline CDR1 and CDR2 sequences are LNHDA and SQIVND (reference sequence). The CDR3 here is CASSIIQGTTGELFF. The CDR3 coding sequence is TGTGCCAGTAGTATAATACAGGGGACGACCGGGGAGCTGTTTTTT.

This clone was picked up one time. V and J are TRBV20-1 and TRBJ1-1; TRBD1 is a possible D gene (5 bases). V was cut by 6 bases and J by 7 bases, with 12 bases left in between. Germline lookup yields CDR1 DFQATT and CDR2 SNEGSKA (reference sequence). The CDR3 is 11 amino acids. In nucleotides, the CDR3 is TGCAGTGCCGTTGGGGGGGTTGAAGCTTTCTTT. It codes for CSAVGGVEAFF.

The CDR3 reads CASSLEFRDRDEKLFF. The CDR3 nucleotides are TGTGCCAGCAGCTTAGAGTTCCGGGATCGGGATGAAAAACTGTTTTTT. The rearrangement uses TRBV11-2 and TRBJ1-4; D uncertain. Germline loops: CDR1 SGHAT, CDR2 FQNNGV. Trimming pared 0 bases from V and 6 bases from J, leaving 14 bases between. CDR3 length equals 16 residues.

The chain employs TRBV30 and TRBJ1-2; tentative D call: TRBD1 (6 bases). The CDR3 length is 13 residues. V gave up 5 bases and J gave up 1 base, with 11 bases separating them. Germline V gene data show CDR1 as GTSNPN and CDR2 as SVGIG (reference sequence). The CDR3 DNA sequence: TGTGCCTGGTCGACGGGACATAACTATGGCTACACCTTC. Amino acids: CAWSTGHNYGYTF.

The rearrangement uses TRBV27 and TRBJ2-7, with a weak D call TRBD2 (6 bases). V lost 5 bases, J lost 2 bases, and 16 bases lay in between. The CDR3 totals 15 residues. Germline-derived CDR1 and CDR2 are MNHEY and SMNVEV (reference sequence). CDR3 region: CASSTPGTGAYEQYF. The CDR3 DNA reads TGTGCCAGCAGTACCCCCGGGACGGGGGCCTACGAGCAGTACTTC.

The chain uses TRBV13 and TRBJ1-5; a weak D match, TRBD1 (6 bases). The CDR3 consists of 19 residues. V gave up 5 bases and J gave up 4 bases, with 27 bases separating them. Germline V gene lookup returns CDR1 PRHDT and CDR2 FYEKMQ (reference sequence). Written as DNA, the CDR3 is TGTGCCAGCAGCCGAAGGGCGGATATTGGAACAGGGACAAATCAGCCCCAGCATTTT. As protein: CASSRRADIGTGTNQPQHF. The variable domain in full, completed from reference TRBV13 and TRBJ1-5, reads AAGVIQSPRHLIKEKRETATLKCYPIPRHDTVYWYQQGPGQDPQFLISFYEKMQSDKGSIPDRFSAQQFSDYHSELNMSSLELGDSALYFCASSRRADIGTGTNQPQHFGDGTRLSIL.

V is TRBV5-1 and J is TRBJ1-1; no firm D call. The germline V gene has CDR1 SGHRS and CDR2 YFSETQ. CDR3 length: 17 residues. The germline V and J ends were trimmed by 1 base and 0 bases, with 16 bases remaining between them. The CDR3 DNA sequence: TGCGCCAGCAGCTTGTTCCCCTCAATGGGGTTGAACACTGAAGCTTTCTTT. Translated: CASSLFPSMGLNTEAFF.

This clone showed up just once. J is TRBJ1-6 and V is TRBV15, with no clear D. Trimming took 5 bases from V and 10 from J, leaving 21 bases between them. The germline gives CDR1 LNHNV, CDR2 YYDKDF (reference sequence). This CDR3 is 16 amino acids long. CDR3 protein: CATSRPGVRAESPLHF. The CDR3 DNA sequence: TGTGCCACCAGCCGCCCCGGGGTGAGGGCGGAATCACCCCTCCACTTT.

The genes are TRBV11-3 and TRBJ2-1; TRBD2 aligns across 12 bases. The trim removed 1 base at V and 8 bases at J, leaving 6 bases unmatched. The CDR3 length is 16 residues. The germline V gene has CDR1 SGHNT and CDR2 YENEEA. CDR3 amino acids: CASSLGLAGENDEQFF. In nucleotides, the CDR3 is TGTGCCAGCAGCTTAGGACTAGCGGGAGAGAATGATGAGCAGTTCTTC.

J is TRBJ1-5 and V is TRBV12-3 or TRBV12-4; a weak D match, TRBD1 (5 bases). V was clipped by 3 bases and J by 11 bases, with 14 bases between them. There are 13 residues in the CDR3. CDR3 in amino acids: CASSLGQGGTQHF. The CDR3 nucleotides are TGTGCCAGCAGTTTGGGTCAGGGAGGAACCCAGCATTTT.

This clone was observed a single time. The chain employs TRBV19 and TRBJ2-5, with 7 bases lining up with TRBD2. Trimming took 3 bases from V and 5 from J; bases not matched to a gene: 12. Germline CDR1 and CDR2: LNHDA and SQIVND (reference sequence). The CDR3 length is 16 residues. CDR3 sequence (DNA): TGTGCCAGTAGTATTAGGGGCGGGAGCCGGGGGGAGACCCAGTACTTC. It is translated as CASSIRGGSRGETQYF.

The genes are TRBV4-1 and TRBJ2-2, with D perhaps assigned TRBD1 or TRBD2 (5 bases each). V shed 0 bases and J shed 6 bases, with 8 bases lying between them. Germline assignment: CDR1 MGHRA and CDR2 YSYEKL. The CDR3 extends over 14 amino acids. CDR3 coding DNA: TGCGCCAGCAGCCAAGAGGGGGTCGCCGGGGAGCTGTTTTTT. It yields the protein CASSQEGVAGELFF.

The chain recombines TRBV5-6 with TRBJ2-7; 8 bases align to TRBD1. This CDR3 is built from 14 residues. Trimming at V came to 3 bases and at J to 3 bases, leaving 5 bases not matched to a gene. The germline CDR1 and CDR2 sequences are SGHDT and YYEEEE. CDR3 sequence reads: CASSSDRGDYEQYF. In DNA, the CDR3 is TGTGCCAGCAGCTCCGACAGGGGTGACTACGAGCAGTACTTC.

The rearrangement joins TRBV5-1 to TRBJ1-6; D is perhaps TRBD1 (6 bases). This CDR3 is built from 15 residues. V was trimmed by 0 bases and J by 7 bases, leaving 11 bases between them. The germline V gene has CDR1 SGHRS and CDR2 YFSETQ. CDR3: CASSLGGARNSPLHF. The CDR3 coding sequence is TGCGCCAGCAGCTTGGGGGGGGCCCGGAATTCACCCCTCCACTTT. The whole variable domain, filled in from reference TRBV5-1 and TRBJ1-6, reads KAGVTQTPRYLIKTRGQQVTLSCSPISGHRSVSWYQQTPGQGLQFLFEYFSETQRNKGNFPGRFSGRQFSNSRSEMNVSTLELGDSALYLCASSLGGARNSPLHFGNGTRLTVT.

The chain recombines TRBV20-1 with TRBJ2-1; the D gene is possibly TRBD2 (5 bases). In germline, CDR1 is DFQATT, CDR2 SNEGSKA (reference sequence). This CDR3 is 11 amino acids long. The V end was cut by 6 bases, the J end by 10 bases, with 13 bases between. The CDR3 nucleotides are TGCAGTGCCGACCGGGAACGGGAGCAGTTCTTC. The encoded protein is CSADREREQFF.

The rearrangement joins TRBV19 to TRBJ1-2; D unresolved. Looked up from germline, CDR1 is LNHDA and CDR2 is SQIVND (reference sequence). This CDR3 region has 12 residues. Trimming pared 3 bases from V and 5 bases from J, leaving 7 bases between. This chain's CDR3 is CASSIPRYGYTF. CDR3 nucleotide sequence: TGTGCCAGTAGTATCCCAAGATATGGCTACACCTTC.

V and J are TRBV28 and TRBJ2-1; maybe TRBD2 (5 bases). Germline-derived CDR1 and CDR2 are MDHEN and SYDVKM. This CDR3 spans 14 amino acids. Trimming stripped 3 bases from V and 1 base from J, with 7 bases between. CDR3 sequence reads: CASSFRGSYNEQFF. The DNA for the CDR3 is TGTGCCAGCAGTTTCCGGGGTTCCTACAATGAGCAGTTCTTC.

V and J are TRBV5-5 and TRBJ2-7; maybe TRBD2 (5 bases). The CDR3 is made up of 15 amino acids. Germline V lookup: CDR1 SGHKS, CDR2 YYEKEE (reference sequence). V was clipped by 1 base and J by 6 bases, with 17 bases between them. CDR3 sequence reads: CASSLLLGSESEQYF. CDR3 nucleotides: TGTGCCAGCAGCTTGCTGCTTGGGAGCGAGAGCGAGCAGTACTTC.

In nucleotides, the CDR3 is TGCGCCAGCAGCCCCGACAGGGGCTCGGAGACCCAGTACTTC. Translating it yields CASSPDRGSETQYF. V and J are TRBV4-1 and TRBJ2-5; TRBD1 agrees at 8 bases. V shed 4 bases and J 5 bases; nucleotides not matched to a gene: 6. Germline values: CDR1 MGHRA, CDR2 YSYEKL. This CDR3 region has 14 residues.

This clone appeared once. The chain uses TRBV6-5 and TRBJ2-5; 9 nucleotides align to TRBD2. Germline values: CDR1 MNHEY, CDR2 SVGAGI. V shed 6 bases, J shed 5 bases, and the junction held 4 bases outside the gene matches. The CDR3 length is 13 residues. The CDR3 loop reads CASSLAGWETQYF. CDR3 DNA: TGTGCCAGCAGCCTAGCGGGGTGGGAGACCCAGTACTTC.

The chain joins TRBV4-3 to TRBJ2-1; 9 positions agree with TRBD2. V gave up 0 bases and J gave up 9 bases; unmatched junction bases: 9. This CDR3 has 16 amino acids. Germline V gene sequence: CDR1 LGHNA, CDR2 YSLEER. The DNA of the CDR3 is TGCGCCAGCAGCCAAGAAAGGGGGAGACTAGCGGTTGAGCAGTTCTTC. Translated: CASSQERGRLAVEQFF.

The rearrangement links TRBV9 to TRBJ1-2, with a tentative D call TRBD1 (5 bases). CDR3 length equals 16 residues. With 4 bases removed from V and 0 bases from J, the gap between germline ends came to 16 bases. Germline CDR1 and CDR2: SGDLS and YYNGEE. The CDR3 spells CASSSRGAGTNYGYTF. The CDR3 DNA reads TGTGCCAGCAGCTCCCGTGGGGCAGGAACTAACTATGGCTACACCTTC.

This chain links TRBV6-4 with TRBJ2-3, with 10 nucleotides matching TRBD1. Looked up from germline, CDR1 is MRHNA and CDR2 is SNTAGT. There are 14 residues in the CDR3. The ends lost 4 bases at V and 4 bases at J; junction bases unmatched: 2. As DNA, the CDR3 is TGTGCCAGCAGTGCCGGGACAGGGGCAGATACGCAGTATTTT. This gives the protein CASSAGTGADTQYF.

The V gene is TRBV7-6, the J gene TRBJ2-7; the match to TRBD2 covers 7 bases. The CDR3 is 16 amino acids. V gave up 1 base and J gave up 1 base; unmatched junction bases: 7. Germline CDR1 and CDR2: SGHVS and FNYEAQ. The DNA of the CDR3 is TGTGCCAGCAGCTTAGTTCCGGGCGGGGGTTCCTACGAGCAGTACTTC. Protein sequence: CASSLVPGGGSYEQYF.

The rearrangement links TRBV9 to TRBJ2-7; 12 bases fit TRBD2. Germline assignment: CDR1 SGDLS and CDR2 YYNGEE. This CDR3 has 14 amino acids. V shed 2 bases and J 7 bases; nucleotides not matched to a gene: 4. The chain's CDR3 is CASSVLAGGHEQYF. DNA of the CDR3: TGTGCCAGCAGCGTCCTAGCGGGAGGGCATGAGCAGTACTTC.

This clone was seen once. The chain recombines TRBV11-2 with TRBJ2-7, with 8 bases lining up with TRBD1. Germline V gene data show CDR1 as SGHAT and CDR2 as FQNNGV. J was trimmed by 12 bases and V by 4 bases; bases with no gene match: 5. CDR3 length: 11 residues. CDR3 coding DNA: TGTGCCAGCAGCTCGGACAGGGTTCCGTACTTC. It encodes CASSSDRVPYF.

This clone has more than one count but fewer than ten. This rearrangement joins TRBV6-6 to TRBJ2-1; D is undetermined. The CDR3 has 14 residues. V lost 0 bases to trimming and J lost 2 bases, with 5 bases between them. Germline V gene sequence: CDR1 MNHNY, CDR2 SVGAGI (reference sequence). The CDR3 here is CASSYSGTYNEQFF. The CDR3, as DNA: TGTGCCAGCAGTTACTCGGGCACCTACAATGAGCAGTTCTTC.

The rearrangement links TRBV14 to TRBJ2-7, with TRBD1 identical over 7 bases. The CDR3 runs to 14 residues. CDR1 and CDR2 (germline): SGHDN, FVKESK. Germline trimming cut 4 bases from V and 3 bases from J; bases unmatched to any gene: 6. The DNA of the CDR3 is TGTGCCAGCAGCCGGATACAGGGGCACTACGAGCAGTACTTC. Its protein is CASSRIQGHYEQYF.

V and J are TRBV3-1 (or the pseudogene TRBV3-2) and TRBJ2-7, with TRBD1 matching 10 bases. CDR3 size: 15 residues. CDR1 LGHDT and CDR2 YNNKEL come from the germline V gene (reference sequence). V trimming: 4 bases; J trimming: 3 bases; junction bases outside the gene matches: 6. The CDR3, as DNA: TGTGCCAGCAGCCCGAGCCGGGACAGGGGCTACGAGCAGTACTTC. It is translated as CASSPSRDRGYEQYF.

This chain joins TRBV7-6 and TRBJ2-3; D ambiguous. The germline gives CDR1 SGHVS, CDR2 FNYEAQ. Trimming stripped 5 bases from V and 3 bases from J, with 6 bases between. The CDR3 loop spans 12 amino acids. Written as DNA, the CDR3 is TGTGCCAGCAGCCTTATGACAGATACGCAGTATTTT. Translating gives CASSLMTDTQYF.

Only a few counts were recorded for this clone. This chain links TRBV5-5 with TRBJ1-1, with D unclear. V lost 4 bases and J 4 bases, leaving 8 bases between the germline ends. Germline CDR1 reads SGHKS; CDR2 reads YYEKEE (reference sequence). The CDR3 contains 12 residues. The chain's CDR3 is CASSPGPTEAFF. The CDR3 bases are TGTGCCAGCAGCCCGGGCCCCACTGAAGCTTTCTTT.